One sample yielded the 10 T cell receptor beta chains listed below, sequenced in a study of blood T cells in healthy people across ages. Then a second PCR, running roughly 7 to 11 cycles, was carried out with a sample-barcoded 5' primer and a J-beta primer mix. TCRdb reprocessed the 5' RACE reads with MiXCR, giving one entry per CDR3 protein. In the table there are approximately 900,000 distinct CDR3 sequences, around 29% of which are singletons. This sample also belongs to another study, concerning T cells of mothers and their children.

Sequencing used blood. These receptor sequences come from a woman aged 40 to 49 in good health.

The rearrangement uses TRBV9 and TRBJ1-2; D is uncertain. CDR1 and CDR2 (germline): SGDLS, YYNGEE. The CDR3 sequence is 17 residues long. V shed 3 bases and J shed 2 bases, with 20 bases lying between them. CDR3: CASSAVGPQRKNYGYTF. The CDR3, as DNA: TGTGCCAGCAGCGCAGTAGGGCCCCAACGAAAAAACTATGGCTACACCTTC.

There are many counts of this clonotype. The chain joins TRBV12-3 or TRBV12-4 to TRBJ1-1, with D possibly matching TRBD1 (6 bases). V lost 6 bases and J 2 bases, leaving 10 bases between the germline ends. CDR3 size: 13 residues. CDR3 amino acids: CASRGQTNTEAFF. CDR3 DNA: TGTGCCAGCAGAGGACAGACTAACACTGAAGCTTTCTTT.

The chain has TRBV14 and TRBJ2-7; tentative D call: TRBD1 (6 bases). This CDR3 has 13 amino acids. The germline gives CDR1 SGHDN, CDR2 FVKESK. Between the trimmed V and J ends, which lost 0 bases and 9 bases, there was a span of 12 bases. The CDR3 sequence is CASSQDGGHPQYF. CDR3 coding DNA: TGTGCCAGCAGCCAAGATGGGGGACACCCGCAGTACTTC.

In its sample, this clonotype was seen many times. The genes are TRBV29-1 and TRBJ1-2, with D perhaps TRBD1 (5 bases). CDR1 and CDR2 (germline): SQVTM, ANQGSEA. V was trimmed by 6 bases and J by 5 bases, leaving 16 bases between them. The length of the CDR3 is 13 residues. CDR3 bases: TGCAGCGTCCGGGACGCCGTCTCGTATGGCTACACCTTC. This codes for CSVRDAVSYGYTF.

This clonotype was seen at least ten times. The J gene is TRBJ1-2, the V gene TRBV5-1, with D possibly being TRBD1 (6 bases). Germline lookup yields CDR1 SGHRS and CDR2 YFSETQ. V lost 5 bases and J lost 3, with 14 bases in between. The length of the CDR3 is 14 residues. This chain's CDR3 is CASRPAGADYGYTF. CDR3 DNA: TGCGCCAGCAGACCCGCAGGGGCGGACTATGGCTACACCTTC.

The chain recombines TRBV24-1 with TRBJ2-5, with 9 bases identical to TRBD1. Losses at the gene ends were 1 base for V and 3 bases for J; bases not matched to a gene: 2. CDR1 and CDR2 (germline): KGHDR, SFDVKD. CDR3 length equals 15 residues. This chain's CDR3 is CATSDFRDREETQYF. The CDR3 nucleotides read TGTGCCACCAGTGATTTCCGGGACAGGGAAGAGACCCAGTACTTC.

This clonotype appeared a few times. This clone may be a read error of a much larger clone one base away. The chain couples TRBV12-3 or TRBV12-4 to TRBJ2-1; 9 bases are shared with TRBD1. CDR3 size: 16 residues. CDR3 region: CASSGPGQGLYNVQFF. The CDR3 region has the DNA TGTGCCAGCAGTGGACCGGGACAGGGCCTTTACAATGTGCAGTTCTTC.

The genes are TRBV24-1 and TRBJ1-2; 7 bases fit TRBD1. V lost 3 bases, J lost 3 bases, and 15 bases stayed unmatched. Per germline, CDR1 KGHDR and CDR2 SFDVKD. The CDR3 is 18 amino acids. CDR3 sequence (DNA): TGTGCCACCAGTGATAATTTACCAACCGGGACAGCACACTATGGCTACACCTTC. It yields the protein CATSDNLPTGTAHYGYTF.

This clonotype appeared a few times. The chain links TRBV12-3 or TRBV12-4 to TRBJ2-3, with D unresolved. CDR3 size: 13 residues. V shed 2 bases and J shed 2 bases, with 5 bases lying between them. In DNA form, the CDR3 reads TGTGCCAGCAGTTTACATTTCACAGATACGCAGTATTTT. Translation gives CASSLHFTDTQYF.

J is TRBJ2-5 and V is TRBV4-1, with 8 bases that match TRBD1. The CDR3 contains 15 residues. Germline V gene data show CDR1 as MGHRA and CDR2 as YSYEKL. V lost 1 base, J lost 13 bases, and 14 bases stayed unmatched. The CDR3 loop is CASSQVLDREYERYF. The CDR3 nucleotides read TGCGCCAGCAGCCAAGTACTGGACAGGGAATACGAGCGGTACTTC.